A single sample is the source of the 16 T cell receptor beta chains below, sequenced in a study of control samples from healthy donors and cancer patients. TCRdb's copy holds only in-frame clones and misses some; the assay was immunoSEQ multiplex PCR. Seen here are roughly 370,000 clones, over 75% observed once, and the top ten hold just under 6.5%. The sample consisted of PBMCs. All receptors derive from a man aged 35-49 years with head and neck cancer.

This chain uses TRBV6-5 with TRBJ1-5; D uncertain. Per the germline V gene, CDR1 is MNHEY and CDR2 is SVGAGI. V lost 6 bases and J lost 0, with 12 bases in between. CDR3 length equals 15 residues. The CDR3 DNA reads as TGTGCCAGCAGAAACAGAGGGAATAGCAATCAGCCCCAGCATTTT. Its translation: CASRNRGNSNQPQHF.

The V gene is TRBV3-1 (or the pseudogene TRBV3-2), the J gene TRBJ2-2, with TRBD2 matching 11 bases. Germline loops: CDR1 LGHDT, CDR2 YNNKEL (reference sequence). The ends lost 3 bases at V and 10 bases at J; junction bases unmatched: 4. The CDR3 has 14 residues. CDR3 DNA: TGTGCCAGCAGCCATACTAGCGGGAGTGAGGAGCTGTTTTTT. Its translation is CASSHTSGSEELFF.

V gene TRBV5-6 combines with J gene TRBJ2-1; 8 bases align to TRBD1. V was clipped by 2 bases and J by 2 bases; unmatched bases: 15. CDR1 and CDR2 from the germline V gene are SGHDT and YYEEEE. The CDR3 covers 19 residues. The CDR3 DNA is TGTGCCAGCAGCTTAGTCCGACAGGGGTTTCTGGCGGCCTACAATGAGCAGTTCTTC. It specifies CASSLVRQGFLAAYNEQFF.

This chain uses TRBV20-1 with TRBJ1-2, with D possibly matching TRBD1 (6 bases). Germline lookup yields CDR1 DFQATT and CDR2 SNEGSKA (reference sequence). Trimming removed 3 bases at V and 5 bases at J, with 16 bases between. The CDR3 contains 14 residues. CDR3 sequence: CSASGGTISYGYTF. The CDR3, as DNA: TGCAGTGCTAGTGGCGGGACAATTTCTTATGGCTACACCTTC.

The chain is built from TRBV6-5 and TRBJ1-2; 7 bases agree with TRBD1. This CDR3 contains 14 residues. Germline V gives CDR1 MNHEY, CDR2 SVGAGI. V was pared by 6 bases and J by 4 bases, with 8 bases of the junction left unmatched. CDR3 residues: CASRPPGQTYGYTF. In nucleotides, the CDR3 is TGTGCCAGCAGACCACCGGGACAGACCTATGGCTACACCTTC.

Here the CDR3 reads CASSYMGYYGYTF. CDR3 DNA: TGTGCCAGCAGTTACATGGGATACTATGGCTACACCTTC. V is TRBV6-5 and J is TRBJ1-2; the D is unclear. V was shortened by 2 bases and J by 3 bases, with 7 bases between the two germline ends. This CDR3 spans 13 amino acids. From germline, CDR1 is MNHEY and CDR2 SVGAGI.

This clone turned up a few times. The chain recombines TRBV28 with TRBJ2-3; 13 bases fit TRBD2. With V trimmed by 4 bases and J by 1 base, 2 bases remained unmatched. Germline loops: CDR1 MDHEN, CDR2 SYDVKM. The CDR3 loop spans 16 amino acids. The CDR3 protein is CASSSGTSGGTDTQYF. DNA for the CDR3: TGTGCCAGCAGTTCCGGGACTAGCGGGGGCACAGATACGCAGTATTTT.

This chain connects TRBV10-3 to TRBJ1-4; D unresolved. CDR1 is ENHRY, CDR2 SYGVKD, per germline. The V end lost 0 bases, the J end lost 8 bases, and 13 bases lay between the germline ends. The CDR3 covers 15 residues. Written as DNA, the CDR3 is TGTGCCATCAGTGAGTCTAGTCAGGCGGGGGAAAAACTGTTTTTT. Encoded protein: CAISESSQAGEKLFF.

This clone appeared once. The chain employs TRBV6-5 and TRBJ1-2, with D unresolved. V was trimmed by 10 bases and J by 0 bases, leaving 18 bases between them. Germline values: CDR1 MNHEY, CDR2 SVGAGI. CDR3 length: 15 residues. As DNA, the CDR3 is TGTGCCATACGCGCCCTGGAGTACTCTAACTATGGCTACACCTTC. Encoded protein: CAIRALEYSNYGYTF.

The CDR3 reads CASTRDRAAYSPLHF. CDR3 DNA: TGTGCCAGCACCAGGGACAGGGCCGCCTATTCACCCCTCCACTTT. The gene calls are TRBV6-5 and TRBJ1-6; 9 positions agree with TRBD1. The ends lost 7 bases at V and 8 bases at J; junction bases unmatched: 9. Germline CDR1 MNHEY, CDR2 SVGAGI. The CDR3 is made up of 15 amino acids.

V is TRBV27 and J is TRBJ1-5; D not resolved. The CDR3 loop spans 13 amino acids. The ends were cut back, 5 bases at V and 7 bases at J, with 12 bases in the middle. CDR1 MNHEY and CDR2 SMNVEV come from the germline V gene (reference sequence). The chain's CDR3 is CASSVRTRQPQHF. The CDR3 DNA reads TGTGCCAGCAGTGTACGGACCAGGCAGCCCCAGCATTTT.

V gene TRBV6-5 combines with J gene TRBJ2-7; no clear D. The germline gives CDR1 MNHEY, CDR2 SVGAGI. The CDR3 contains 14 residues. Deletions cut 6 bases from V and 2 bases from J, with 14 bases between. The DNA of the CDR3 is TGTGCCAGCAGACCATACCCTTCCGCCTACGAGCAGTACTTC. It codes for CASRPYPSAYEQYF.

This rearrangement joins TRBV30 to TRBJ1-2, with D possibly matching TRBD1 (5 bases). Trimming removed 2 bases at V and 6 bases at J, with 10 bases between. This CDR3 has 12 residues. Germline CDR1 GTSNPN, CDR2 SVGIG (reference sequence). For the CDR3, the DNA is TGTGCCTGGAGTCAAACAGGCGATGGCTACACCTTC. Encoded protein: CAWSQTGDGYTF.

This chain uses TRBV24-1 with TRBJ2-5; no reliable D call. This CDR3 is 16 amino acids long. Between the trimmed V and J ends, which lost 4 bases and 2 bases, there was a span of 16 bases. Germline CDR1 reads KGHDR; CDR2 reads SFDVKD. CDR3 nucleotides: TGTGCCACCAGTGAGCCTACCTTGTCGGATCAAGAGACCCAGTACTTC. Translation gives CATSEPTLSDQETQYF.

This clone has only a few counts. This sequence joins TRBV6-5 and TRBJ1-6; D uncertain. The CDR3 spans 13 residues. V was pared by 2 bases and J by 12 bases, with 11 bases between. Germline-derived CDR1 and CDR2 are MNHEY and SVGAGI. In DNA form, the CDR3 reads TGTGCCAGCAGTTACGGGTGGGGTCGACCCCTCCACTTT. Its protein product is CASSYGWGRPLHF.

Only one count was recorded for this clone. This chain uses TRBV5-1 with TRBJ2-1, with D perhaps TRBD1 (5 bases). Germline loops: CDR1 SGHRS, CDR2 YFSETQ. With 5 bases removed from V and 2 bases from J, the gap between germline ends came to 26 bases. This CDR3 is built from 19 residues. CDR3 amino acids: CASSSIETAIPLAYNEQFF. CDR3 DNA sequence: TGCGCCAGCAGTTCCATCGAGACAGCCATCCCTTTAGCCTACAATGAGCAGTTCTTC.